This passage covers 15 T cell receptor beta chains from one sample sequenced in a study of shared clonotypes between healthy human individuals. Naive CD8 cells lacked CD45RO and underwent positive selection for CCR7, leaving out terminally differentiated effector memory CD45RA+ cells. The assay was immunoSEQ multiplex PCR, and TCRdb's table has in-frame clones only and misses some. The sample records around 1.9 million clones, approximately 94% being singletons. Sequencing was performed on naive CD8+ T cells from PBMCs. The origin of the receptors is a man aged 18 to 30 in good health. Some clones in this sample may be carry-over from other donors' samples.

As regards this clone: Within the sample, other DNA sequences also encode this same CDR3. The CDR3 reads CASSPDRGLYEQYF. CDR3 bases: TGCGCCAGCAGCCCCGACAGGGGGTTGTACGAGCAGTACTTC. The V and J genes are TRBV4-1 and TRBJ2-7; 9 bases match TRBD1. This CDR3 has 14 amino acids. Per germline, CDR1 MGHRA and CDR2 YSYEKL. V lost 4 bases and J lost 4; bases outside the gene matches: 5.

V usage is TRBV30 and J usage is TRBJ2-5; tentatively, D is TRBD2 (5 bases). The germline gives CDR1 GTSNPN, CDR2 SVGIG (reference sequence). The CDR3 totals 15 residues. V lost 2 bases to trimming and J lost 1 base, with 14 bases between them. The CDR3 is CAWSTSGLIQETQYF. CDR3 in DNA: TGTGCCTGGAGTACCTCCGGACTCATCCAAGAGACCCAGTACTTC.

The chain carries TRBV30 and TRBJ2-3, with a possible D match to TRBD2 (5 bases). The CDR3 sequence is 14 residues long. CDR1 is GTSNPN, CDR2 SVGIG, per germline (reference sequence). The germline V and J ends were trimmed by 1 base and 1 base, with 9 bases remaining between them. Written as DNA, the CDR3 is TGTGCCTGGAGTGAAATCGGGGGCACAGATACGCAGTATTTT. It translates to CAWSEIGGTDTQYF.

This chain joins TRBV5-4 and TRBJ1-4; 8 bases agree with TRBD1. From germline, CDR1 is SGHNT and CDR2 YYREEE (reference sequence). V lost 3 bases, J lost 8 bases, and 3 bases stayed unmatched. The length of the CDR3 is 13 residues. CDR3 amino acids: CASSSNRGEKLFF. For the CDR3, the DNA is TGTGCCAGCAGCTCAAACAGGGGGGAAAAACTGTTTTTT.

The J gene is TRBJ2-7, the V gene TRBV10-2, with 7 bases identical to TRBD2. V lost 4 bases and J lost 9; bases outside the gene matches: 6. The germline V gene encodes CDR1 WSHSY and CDR2 SAAADI. The CDR3 loop spans 12 amino acids. CDR3: CASSVGGRRQYF. In DNA form, the CDR3 reads TGCGCCAGCAGTGTTGGCGGGAGAAGGCAGTACTTC.

The rearrangement links TRBV7-9 to TRBJ2-7; D remains unclear. Germline values: CDR1 SEHNR, CDR2 FQNEAQ (reference sequence). Trimming stripped 8 bases from V and 2 bases from J, with 7 bases between. This CDR3 has 11 residues. CDR3 amino acids: CASPGPYEQYF. The CDR3 coding sequence is TGTGCCAGCCCGGGCCCCTACGAGCAGTACTTC.

J is TRBJ2-5 and V is TRBV5-6; D unresolved. Germline values: CDR1 SGHDT, CDR2 YYEEEE. The CDR3 loop spans 11 amino acids. V was clipped by 4 bases and J by 7 bases, with 8 bases between them. Here the CDR3 reads CASSNSLTQYF. The CDR3 DNA follows: TGTGCCAGCAGCAACAGTTTGACCCAGTACTTC.

This clone appeared once. V gene TRBV7-9 combines with J gene TRBJ2-3, with D hard to call. V lost 6 bases and J lost 2, with 9 bases in between. Per the germline V gene, CDR1 is SEHNR and CDR2 is FQNEAQ (reference sequence). CDR3 length equals 13 residues. The CDR3 region is CASRRGPTDTQYF. The CDR3 DNA reads as TGTGCCAGCAGACGTGGACCCACAGATACGCAGTATTTT.

The chain joins TRBV7-9 to TRBJ2-7; TRBD2 is a possible D gene (5 bases). V lost 3 bases and J 6 bases, leaving 12 bases between the germline ends. Germline CDR1 is SEHNR and CDR2 is FQNEAQ (reference sequence). This CDR3 region has 13 residues. The CDR3 reads CASSFPTGSEQYF. Here the CDR3 DNA reads TGTGCCAGCAGCTTCCCGACGGGGTCCGAGCAGTACTTC. The whole variable domain, filled in from reference TRBV7-9 and TRBJ2-7, reads DTGVSQNPRHKITKRGQNVTFRCDPISEHNRLYWYRQTLGQGPEFLTYFQNEAQLEKSRLLSDRFSAERPKGSFSTLEIQRTEQGDSAMYLCASSFPTGSEQYFGPGTRLTVT.

The chain combines TRBV18 with TRBJ1-5, with D uncertain. With 1 base removed from V and 2 bases from J, the gap between germline ends came to 15 bases. The CDR3 has 17 residues. Germline V lookup: CDR1 KGHSH, CDR2 LQKENI. The CDR3 spells CASSPLGQADGNQPQHF. Here the CDR3 DNA reads TGTGCCAGCTCACCACTAGGGCAGGCCGATGGCAATCAGCCCCAGCATTTT.

The CDR3 bases are TGTGCCAGCAGTTTAGTACTCGTAGCGGGAGTAGGCAATGAGCAGTTCTTC. Its protein is CASSLVLVAGVGNEQFF. The chain is built from TRBV27 and TRBJ2-1, with 9 bases identical to TRBD2. J was trimmed by 6 bases and V by 2 bases; bases with no gene match: 11. The CDR3 loop spans 17 amino acids. Per the germline V gene, CDR1 is MNHEY and CDR2 is SMNVEV (reference sequence).

This chain uses TRBV11-3 with TRBJ2-3; 7 bases are a match to TRBD1. The trim removed 5 bases at V and 5 bases at J, leaving 10 bases unmatched. Germline-derived CDR1 and CDR2 are SGHNT and YENEEA. This CDR3 has 15 residues. The CDR3: CASSDRQGGGDTQYF. For the CDR3, the DNA is TGTGCCAGCAGCGACAGACAGGGTGGGGGAGATACGCAGTATTTT.

The chain joins TRBV5-1 to TRBJ2-7; a possible D gene is TRBD2 (6 bases). The CDR3 has 15 amino acids. The germline V and J ends were trimmed by 2 bases and 5 bases, with 17 bases remaining between them. Germline V gene data show CDR1 as SGHRS and CDR2 as YFSETQ. The CDR3 DNA follows: TGCGCCAGCAGCTTATCCCTCGGGACTTTCGACGAGCAGTACTTC. Amino acids: CASSLSLGTFDEQYF. Complete variable domain (other parts from reference TRBV5-1 and TRBJ2-7): KAGVTQTPRYLIKTRGQQVTLSCSPISGHRSVSWYQQTPGQGLQFLFEYFSETQRNKGNFPGRFSGRQFSNSRSEMNVSTLELGDSALYLCASSLSLGTFDEQYFGPGTRLTVT.

The chain uses TRBV7-9 and TRBJ2-5; 8 nucleotides agree with TRBD1. CDR3 size: 14 residues. Germline values: CDR1 SEHNR, CDR2 FQNEAQ (reference sequence). V was pared by 1 base and J by 5 bases, with 3 bases of the junction left unmatched. The CDR3 DNA reads TGTGCCAGCAGCTTAGGGCACAGGGGGGAGACCCAGTACTTC. Protein: CASSLGHRGETQYF.

This chain links TRBV27 with TRBJ2-7; D unclear. Germline-derived CDR1 and CDR2 are MNHEY and SMNVEV (reference sequence). The CDR3 contains 15 residues. V dropped 6 bases and J dropped 2 bases, with 17 bases sitting between them. DNA for the CDR3: TGTGCCAGCAGCCCCTGGTTGGCGCTCCCCTACGAGCAGTACTTC. Protein sequence: CASSPWLALPYEQYF.